Listed below are T cell receptor beta chains from one sample, sequenced in a study of PD-L1 blockade in urothelial cancer. TCRdb's copy holds only in-frame clones and misses some; the assay was immunoSEQ multiplex PCR. The profile shows under 40,000 clones, 80% to 95% of them singletons. This sample comprised PBMCs, obtained around atezolizumab (anti-PD-L1) treatment. The receptor set was obtained from a man between 70 and 80 years old with urothelial cancer. Each CDR3 is given with its conserved first and last residue. The order of the fields is CDR3 DNA, CDR3 protein, D gene, J gene, V gene, clone size. The D gene is left open where the match is weak. A clone size is listed for some rows: how often the clone was seen (once, few, many), or a class if it is expanded.

CDR3 DNA: TGTGCCATCAGTGAGTCTAAATCACGGGACTCCGGGGGAAGAAACACCATATATTTT; CDR3 protein: CAISESKSRDSGGRNTIYF; D gene: -; J gene: TRBJ1-3; V gene: TRBV10-3; clone size: once
CDR3 DNA: TGTGCCAGCAGCTTTTCCTTGGGACAAACTACTAACTATGGCTACACCTTC; CDR3 protein: CASSFSLGQTTNYGYTF; D gene: -; J gene: TRBJ1-2; V gene: TRBV11-2; clone size: -
CDR3 DNA: TGTGCCAGTAGTATAGTACAGGGGTCGAGCTCTGGAAACACCATATATTTT; CDR3 protein: CASSIVQGSSSGNTIYF; D gene: TRBD1; J gene: TRBJ1-3; V gene: TRBV19; clone size: -
CDR3 DNA: TGTGCCAGCAGTTACGTGCCGATCCAGTTCTCCTACGAGCAGTACTTC; CDR3 protein: CASSYVPIQFSYEQYF; D gene: -; J gene: TRBJ2-7; V gene: TRBV6-6; clone size: -
CDR3 DNA: TGTGCCAGTAGCCCCGGGACAAGTCAGCATTTT; CDR3 protein: CASSPGTSQHF; D gene: -; J gene: TRBJ1-5; V gene: TRBV19; clone size: -
CDR3 DNA: TGCGCCAGCAGCCAAGGTTACGGGACAGGGGATAAAGGTAACTATGGCTACACCTTC; CDR3 protein: CASSQGYGTGDKGNYGYTF; D gene: TRBD1; J gene: TRBJ1-2; V gene: TRBV4-1; clone size: -
CDR3 DNA: TGTGCCAGCAGTCACCAGCGGGCAGCGAGACACACCATATATTTT; CDR3 protein: CASSHQRAARHTIYF; D gene: -; J gene: TRBJ1-3; V gene: TRBV28; clone size: -
CDR3 DNA: TGTGCCAGCAGCTTAGTCCTAGCGGACAATGAGCAGTTCTTC; CDR3 protein: CASSLVLADNEQFF; D gene: TRBD2; J gene: TRBJ2-1; V gene: TRBV11-2; clone size: -
CDR3 DNA: TGCAGTGCCCCGGACAGCTACGAGCAGTACTTC; CDR3 protein: CSAPDSYEQYF; D gene: -; J gene: TRBJ2-7; V gene: TRBV20-1; clone size: -
CDR3 DNA: TGTGCCAGCAGCACAGAGATCGACAGGGCTGGAAACACCATATATTTT; CDR3 protein: CASSTEIDRAGNTIYF; D gene: TRBD1; J gene: TRBJ1-3; V gene: TRBV5-6; clone size: -
CDR3 DNA: TGCGCTACCCCGACGGCACGACAGGGAGACTTT; CDR3 protein: CATPTARQGDF; D gene: -; J gene: TRBJ1-3; V gene: TRBV12-2; clone size: few
CDR3 DNA: TGTGCCAGTAGCTCCGGGACTAGCACCTCCGAGCAGTACTTC; CDR3 protein: CASSSGTSTSEQYF; D gene: TRBD2; J gene: TRBJ2-7; V gene: TRBV19; clone size: -
CDR3 DNA: TGTGCCAGCAGCTTAAACTGGGTGATCGAGGCTATAGATACGCAGTATTTT; CDR3 protein: CASSLNWVIEAIDTQYF; D gene: -; J gene: TRBJ2-3; V gene: TRBV7-9; clone size: -
CDR3 DNA: TGTGCCAGCAGCCTGGACAGGGGTCAGCCCCAGCATTTT; CDR3 protein: CASSLDRGQPQHF; D gene: TRBD1; J gene: TRBJ1-5; V gene: TRBV6-4; clone size: -
CDR3 DNA: TGTGCCAGCAGCATCCGACCGGGAAACTACAATGAGCAGTTCTTC; CDR3 protein: CASSIRPGNYNEQFF; D gene: -; J gene: TRBJ2-1; V gene: TRBV7-3; clone size: once
CDR3 DNA: TGTGCCAGCAGTAAGACTAGCGGCTACACAGATACGCAGTATTTT; CDR3 protein: CASSKTSGYTDTQYF; D gene: TRBD2; J gene: TRBJ2-3; V gene: TRBV28; clone size: -
CDR3 DNA: TGTGCCAGTAGGGGTTCGACAGGGAATCAGCCCCAGCATTTT; CDR3 protein: CASRGSTGNQPQHF; D gene: TRBD1; J gene: TRBJ1-5; V gene: TRBV19; clone size: -
CDR3 DNA: TGTGCCAGCAGGGCCTTACAGGGTCAGCCGTTTTTT; CDR3 protein: CASRALQGQPFF; D gene: -; J gene: TRBJ1-4; V gene: TRBV6-1; clone size: -
CDR3 DNA: TGTGCCAGCTCAACGGTGAACACTGAAGCTTTCTTT; CDR3 protein: CASSTVNTEAFF; D gene: -; J gene: TRBJ1-1; V gene: TRBV18; clone size: -
CDR3 DNA: TGTGCCAGCAGTGATGCGGACAGGGGGCGCGGGGAGACCCAGTACTTC; CDR3 protein: CASSDADRGRGETQYF; D gene: TRBD1; J gene: TRBJ2-5; V gene: TRBV25-1; clone size: -
CDR3 DNA: TGTGCCAGCAGTACAGGGCGCGGTCAGCCCCAGCATTTT; CDR3 protein: CASSTGRGQPQHF; D gene: -; J gene: TRBJ1-5; V gene: TRBV6-5; clone size: -
CDR3 DNA: TGCGCCAGCAGCCCTGGACGGACAGCGAACACTGAAGCTTTCTTT; CDR3 protein: CASSPGRTANTEAFF; D gene: -; J gene: TRBJ1-1; V gene: TRBV5-1; clone size: -
CDR3 DNA: TGTGCCAGCAGCTTAGGATCCGGGGGCTACACCTTC; CDR3 protein: CASSLGSGGYTF; D gene: -; J gene: TRBJ1-2; V gene: TRBV7-9; clone size: -
CDR3 DNA: TGTGCCACCGCCGGGGGGAACATTCAGTACTTC; CDR3 protein: CATAGGNIQYF; D gene: TRBD2; J gene: TRBJ2-4; V gene: TRBV10-3; clone size: -
CDR3 DNA: TGTGCCATGAGGGACAACTCTGGAAACACCATATATTTT; CDR3 protein: CAMRDNSGNTIYF; D gene: -; J gene: TRBJ1-3; V gene: TRBV6-6; clone size: -
CDR3 DNA: TGCAGTGCTACGGGTAACACTGAAGCTTTCTTT; CDR3 protein: CSATGNTEAFF; D gene: -; J gene: TRBJ1-1; V gene: TRBV20-1; clone size: few
CDR3 DNA: TGTGCCAGCAGCAAGGGACTAGCGGACTTCTACGAGCAGTACTTC; CDR3 protein: CASSKGLADFYEQYF; D gene: TRBD2; J gene: TRBJ2-7; V gene: TRBV5-6; clone size: -
CDR3 DNA: TGTGCCAGCAGCCGACAGAGCACAGATACGCAGTATTTT; CDR3 protein: CASSRQSTDTQYF; D gene: -; J gene: TRBJ2-3; V gene: TRBV4-2; clone size: -
CDR3 DNA: TGTGCCAGCAGTGATTGGGACAGGGGTAGCAATCAGCCCCAGCATTTT; CDR3 protein: CASSDWDRGSNQPQHF; D gene: TRBD1; J gene: TRBJ1-5; V gene: TRBV2; clone size: -
CDR3 DNA: TGTGCCATCAGCCCACTAGCGGGAGTAAATAGAGATGAGCAGTTCTTC; CDR3 protein: CAISPLAGVNRDEQFF; D gene: TRBD2; J gene: TRBJ2-1; V gene: TRBV10-3; clone size: -
CDR3 DNA: TGTGCCAGCAGCTTGGGTACTAGCGGGAGCTCAGATACGCAGTATTTT; CDR3 protein: CASSLGTSGSSDTQYF; D gene: TRBD2; J gene: TRBJ2-3; V gene: TRBV5-5; clone size: -
CDR3 DNA: TGTGCCAGCAGTTCCTCCTCAGATACGCAGTATTTT; CDR3 protein: CASSSSSDTQYF; D gene: -; J gene: TRBJ2-3; V gene: TRBV28; clone size: once
CDR3 DNA: TGCGCCAGCAGCTTGGACCTCTCTAGCGGGGATGAGCAGTTCTTC; CDR3 protein: CASSLDLSSGDEQFF; D gene: TRBD2; J gene: TRBJ2-1; V gene: TRBV5-1; clone size: -
CDR3 DNA: TGTGCCAGCAGCTTGTATGCGGGAGGGACCGGGGAGCTGTTTTTT; CDR3 protein: CASSLYAGGTGELFF; D gene: TRBD2; J gene: TRBJ2-2; V gene: TRBV5-4; clone size: -
CDR3 DNA: TGTGCCAGCACTATACTAGGGATATCCTACGAGCAGTACTTC; CDR3 protein: CASTILGISYEQYF; D gene: -; J gene: TRBJ2-7; V gene: TRBV27; clone size: -
CDR3 DNA: TGTGCCAGCAGTTTAAACAGGGGGCAAAGAGGCTACACCTTC; CDR3 protein: CASSLNRGQRGYTF; D gene: TRBD1; J gene: TRBJ1-2; V gene: TRBV27; clone size: -
CDR3 DNA: TGTGCCAGCAGCAACCGACTAGCGGGAGTTGAGACCCAGTACTTC; CDR3 protein: CASSNRLAGVETQYF; D gene: TRBD2; J gene: TRBJ2-5; V gene: TRBV7-8; clone size: -
CDR3 DNA: TGTGCCAGCTCACCGCCACGGGACAGGCCCTACGAGCAGTACTTC; CDR3 protein: CASSPPRDRPYEQYF; D gene: TRBD1; J gene: TRBJ2-7; V gene: TRBV18; clone size: -
CDR3 DNA: TGTGCCAGCAGAGCCACGGGGGACGATGAGCAGTTCTTC; CDR3 protein: CASRATGDDEQFF; D gene: -; J gene: TRBJ2-1; V gene: TRBV9; clone size: -
CDR3 DNA: TGTGCCAGCAGTCTAAACAGGGTAACCGGGGAGCTGTTTTTT; CDR3 protein: CASSLNRVTGELFF; D gene: -; J gene: TRBJ2-2; V gene: TRBV6-1; clone size: -
CDR3 DNA: TGTGCCAGCAGCTTTGGACAGGGGAACGAGCAGTACTTC; CDR3 protein: CASSFGQGNEQYF; D gene: TRBD1; J gene: TRBJ2-7; V gene: TRBV11-2; clone size: few
CDR3 DNA: TGTGCCAGCAGCTTGGAGGGGATTAGTGATACGCAGTATTTT; CDR3 protein: CASSLEGISDTQYF; D gene: -; J gene: TRBJ2-3; V gene: TRBV5-4; clone size: -
CDR3 DNA: TGTGCCAGTAGCCAGACAACAGGGGGCTACTACGAGCAGTACTTC; CDR3 protein: CASSQTTGGYYEQYF; D gene: TRBD1; J gene: TRBJ2-7; V gene: TRBV19; clone size: -
CDR3 DNA: TGTGCCACCAGCAGCGGGGATTCCTACAATGAGCAGTTCTTC; CDR3 protein: CATSSGDSYNEQFF; D gene: -; J gene: TRBJ2-1; V gene: TRBV15; clone size: -
CDR3 DNA: TGTGCCAGCAGCCCCCCGGGGGGAGTACCCCAGCATTTT; CDR3 protein: CASSPPGGVPQHF; D gene: -; J gene: TRBJ1-5; V gene: TRBV27; clone size: -